Presented here are 15 T cell receptor beta chains from one specimen sequenced in a study of blood T cell repertoires in COVID-19. TCRdb's table, derived via immunoSEQ multiplex PCR, lists solely in-frame clones and lacks some. This table has 150,000 to 200,000 clones, approximately 79% appearing once. What was sequenced was peripheral blood. All receptors derive from a woman of 80 years or more with acute or convalescent COVID-19.

This rearrangement joins TRBV2 to TRBJ1-3; D remains ambiguous. The V and J ends lost 6 bases and 4 bases respectively, with 7 bases between them. The CDR3 contains 12 residues. In germline, CDR1 is SNHLY, CDR2 FYNNEI. The CDR3 is CASRNVGNTIYF. The CDR3 DNA follows: TGTGCCAGCAGAAATGTAGGAAACACCATATATTTT.

This chain uses TRBV28 with TRBJ1-2; weak D call: TRBD1 (5 bases). This CDR3 region has 14 residues. Trimming cost V 5 bases and J 3 bases, with 13 bases left between them. The germline gives CDR1 MDHEN, CDR2 SYDVKM. CDR3 in amino acids: CASSAQGYYYGYTF. CDR3 sequence (DNA): TGTGCCAGCAGTGCTCAGGGTTATTACTATGGCTACACCTTC.

The gene calls are TRBV14 and TRBJ1-5; a weak D match, TRBD1 (5 bases). CDR3 length equals 16 residues. The germline CDR1 and CDR2 sequences are SGHDN and FVKESK. V was pared by 4 bases and J by 3 bases, with 16 bases between. The CDR3 nucleotides read TGTGCCAGCAGCCCCCAGCAAGGGGATACCAATCAGCCCCAGCATTTT. Translation: CASSPQQGDTNQPQHF.

V and J are TRBV7-9 and TRBJ2-2; 7 bases align to TRBD1. The CDR3 length is 16 residues. V lost 6 bases and J lost 1; bases outside the gene matches: 8. CDR1 SEHNR and CDR2 FQNEAQ come from the germline V gene (reference sequence). CDR3 in DNA: TGTGCCAGCAGACTACCCAGGGGGAGGAACACCGGGGAGCTGTTTTTT. Its translation: CASRLPRGRNTGELFF.

This clone has only one observation. The chain recombines TRBV6-5 with TRBJ2-7; 8 bases are shared with TRBD1. V lost 8 bases and J lost 4; bases outside the gene matches: 7. From germline, CDR1 is MNHEY and CDR2 SVGAGI. CDR3 length: 13 residues. The CDR3 bases are TGTGCCAGCCGGAGACAGGGGAATTACGAGCAGTACTTC. Protein: CASRRQGNYEQYF.

The chain has TRBV19 and TRBJ2-4; D might be TRBD1 (6 bases). The length of the CDR3 is 13 residues. CDR1 is LNHDA, CDR2 SQIVND, per germline (reference sequence). The V end was cut by 4 bases, the J end by 9 bases, with 13 bases between. In nucleotides, the CDR3 is TGTGCCAGTAGTACACGGACAGATAGCATTCAGTACTTC. It yields the protein CASSTRTDSIQYF.

The CDR3 coding sequence is TGTGCCAGCAGCCAAGATGACGATCAGCGGGGGCCCACCTACGAGCAGTACTTC. This gives the protein CASSQDDDQRGPTYEQYF. The V gene is TRBV4-2, the J gene TRBJ2-7; 8 nucleotides align to TRBD2. CDR3 length: 18 amino acids. Unmatched junction bases numbered 12, after V lost 0 bases and J lost 2 bases. Germline V gives CDR1 LGHNA, CDR2 YNFKEQ.

The J gene is TRBJ2-3, the V gene TRBV5-4; 8 nucleotides align to TRBD2. The germline gives CDR1 SGHNT, CDR2 YYREEE (reference sequence). V lost 4 bases to trimming and J lost 0 bases; unmatched junction nucleotides: 7. This CDR3 comprises 16 residues. This CDR3 is CASSTGGATSTDTQYF. For the CDR3, the DNA is TGTGCCAGCAGCACGGGGGGGGCGACTAGCACAGATACGCAGTATTTT. Looking up the rest from reference TRBV5-4 and TRBJ2-3 gives the full variable domain: ETGVTQSPTHLIKTRGQQVTLRCSSQSGHNTVSWYQQALGQGPQFIFQYYREEENGRGNFPPRFSGLQFPNYSSELNVNALELDDSALYLCASSTGGATSTDTQYFGPGTRLTVL.

Written as DNA, the CDR3 is TGTGCCAGCTCCAACCGGGACAGGGGACCTAACACCATATATTTT. Amino acids: CASSNRDRGPNTIYF. The V and J genes are TRBV18 and TRBJ1-3; TRBD1 matches 10 bases. Germline V gives CDR1 KGHSH, CDR2 LQKENI. V shed 6 bases and J 7 bases; nucleotides not matched to a gene: 9. The CDR3 has 15 residues.

The rearrangement joins TRBV27 to TRBJ1-2, with D possibly matching TRBD1 (6 bases). The germline V and J ends were trimmed by 6 bases and 4 bases, with 15 bases remaining between them. The CDR3 is 14 amino acids. Germline CDR1 MNHEY, CDR2 SMNVEV (reference sequence). Here the CDR3 reads CASSIRGGPYGYTF. In DNA, the CDR3 is TGTGCCAGCAGCATCAGGGGCGGACCCTATGGCTACACCTTC.

As regards this clone: The identical CDR3 is also encoded by other nucleotide sequences in the sample. This chain connects TRBV5-1 to TRBJ1-6, with TRBD1 matching 9 bases. Germline CDR1 and CDR2: SGHRS and YFSETQ. This CDR3 spans 14 amino acids. V lost 4 bases to trimming and J lost 10 bases; unmatched junction nucleotides: 6. Here the CDR3 DNA reads TGCGCCAGCAGCCTGGGACAGGGTTTCTCACCCCTCCACTTT. This gives the protein CASSLGQGFSPLHF.

The rearrangement uses TRBV5-1 and TRBJ1-2; no clear D gene. CDR1 and CDR2 from the germline V gene are SGHRS and YFSETQ. The CDR3 has 13 residues. The germline V and J ends were trimmed by 3 bases and 0 bases, with 6 bases remaining between them. The CDR3 DNA follows: TGCGCCAGCAGCTATCCTTCTAACTATGGCTACACCTTC. Amino acids: CASSYPSNYGYTF. Supplemented by reference TRBV5-1 and TRBJ1-2, the full variable domain reads KAGVTQTPRYLIKTRGQQVTLSCSPISGHRSVSWYQQTPGQGLQFLFEYFSETQRNKGNFPGRFSGRQFSNSRSEMNVSTLELGDSALYLCASSYPSNYGYTFGSGTRLTVV.

V is TRBV4-2 and J is TRBJ2-7; no reliable D call. With 0 bases removed from V and 4 bases from J, the gap between germline ends came to 7 bases. Per the germline V gene, CDR1 is LGHNA and CDR2 is YNFKEQ. CDR3 length equals 13 residues. CDR3 DNA sequence: TGTGCCAGCAGCCAAGATAGACTGTACGAGCAGTACTTC. This gives the protein CASSQDRLYEQYF.

The CDR3 loop is CASSLGERGNEQFF. DNA for the CDR3: TGCGCCAGCAGCCTAGGAGAAAGAGGCAATGAGCAGTTCTTC. V usage is TRBV5-1 and J usage is TRBJ2-1; D uncertain. Germline V gene data show CDR1 as SGHRS and CDR2 as YFSETQ. Trimming pared 4 bases from V and 6 bases from J, leaving 14 bases between. This CDR3 spans 14 amino acids. The full variable domain, rest sourced from reference TRBV5-1 and TRBJ2-1, is KAGVTQTPRYLIKTRGQQVTLSCSPISGHRSVSWYQQTPGQGLQFLFEYFSETQRNKGNFPGRFSGRQFSNSRSEMNVSTLELGDSALYLCASSLGERGNEQFFGPGTRLTVL.

This sequence joins TRBV11-2 and TRBJ2-7; 12 nucleotides align to TRBD2. The CDR3 consists of 16 residues. J lost 7 bases, V lost 5 bases, and 12 bases had no gene match. Germline V CDR1 and CDR2: SGHAT, FQNNGV. CDR3 DNA sequence: TGTGCCAGCAGCATCGGGCTAGCGGGAGGGAGGGGGGAGCAGTACTTC. Its translation is CASSIGLAGGRGEQYF.